The sequence of this T cell receptor beta chain was determined in a study of cytomegalovirus exposure and HLA in healthy donors (dated by TCRdb to the late 2010s). In terms of the full investigation: An earlier analysis of approximately 640 of the donors reported about 250 Gb of sequence data and 120 million or so unique TCR beta sequences from 150 million to 200 million T cells. An early release that covered more than 550 HLA-typed donors contained approximately 300 gigabases of sequencing data and 65 million to 100 million unique TCR sequences. Of the 300 to 400 genotyped donors, approximately 83% fell in the genetic ancestry cluster associated with self-reported Caucasian donors. The study aimed to test whether cataloging public T cell receptors could reveal signatures of past pathogen exposure. The T cell repertoires of several hundred subjects were profiled by immunosequencing and related to cytomegalovirus serostatus. Along with the roughly 710-subject first cohort, a separate validation cohort of over 90 different subjects was used. To predict cytomegalovirus infection status, the study combined high-throughput TCR immunosequencing, statistical association of individual TCRs with disease status, and machine learning. In a later analysis, previously published TCR beta repertoires from fewer than 750 donors were re-analyzed and high-resolution HLA genotyping was added so that TCR occurrence patterns could be studied. The later analysis used no new phenotypic data to find candidate immune exposures, relying instead on TCR beta sequences and their occurrence across donors. An earlier analysis of around 540 of the donors applied high-throughput TCR beta sequencing to assess whether each TCR beta V gene segment acted as functional or pseudogenic. Donor age, sex, ethnicity and CMV serostatus were compiled alongside the repertoire data. A later genetic analysis took genome-wide SNP genotypes for about three fifths of the roughly 670 donors and used that subset as a discovery cohort. Every repertoire in the discovery cohort had been generated on one and the same sequencing platform. Both class I and class II loci were covered by HLA typing, at four-digit resolution. The number of donors typed differed by locus, with 629-630 for A, B, C, DRB1 and DQB1, about 500 for DQA1, 606 for DPA1, and approximately 470 for DPB1. Four or five DR-DQ haplotypes were handled as single units for association and clustering because linkage in the cohort was strong. Among around 400 genotyped donors of the cohort, an average of around 250,000 unique TCR beta nucleotide sequences was sequenced per donor, of which approximately 19% were non-productive. What the work shows at the level of the full study, not this receptor alone: Three of the identified cytomegalovirus-associated TCR beta chains were confirmed in vitro to be specific for cytomegalovirus antigens. At a false discovery rate of 0.05, a later analysis linked 16,951 TCR beta sequences to specific HLA alleles. In this cohort, only TCR beta chains were sequenced, and detectable features were limited by the absence of alpha or paired-chain data. A total of about 150 TCR beta chains were listed by the study as associated with cytomegalovirus. According to the authors, the approach could potentially be generalized to other disease states and immunological phenotypes. In a later analysis, most CMV-associated TCR beta chains were found to appear HLA-restricted, with HLA associations seemingly driven largely by CMV exposure. Broadly in line with IMGT annotations, most TCR beta V segments showed up in productive rearrangements about 87% or about 30% of the time in an earlier analysis of several hundred of the donors. Several of the top co-occurrence clusters appeared to be linked to parvovirus B19, influenza, CMV and Epstein-Barr virus, according to a later analysis. In a later analysis, the rate of TCR association differed among HLA loci, with DRB1 alleles having the most associated TCRs and HLA-C alleles having the fewest. The classifier was reported to diagnose cytomegalovirus status with high specificity and sensitivity in both the original cohort and the validation cohort. In a later analysis, HLA-associated TCR beta chains showed more clonal expansion and lower generation probabilities than non-associated chains that were equally common. Across donors, most TCR sequences were observed very rarely, whereas some public TCRs were present in many individuals. V-gene and J-gene trimming of TCR beta chains was associated with a missense DCLRE1C variant in a later genetic analysis, and the association was replicated in an independent cohort. Linkage disequilibrium might explain the correlated functional status among segregating V segments, but an unknown experimental factor could not be excluded. The presence/absence analyses assumed that sequencing depth was roughly uniform across donors, and that assumption may not be true. Assigning TCR associations to individual alleles was difficult when HLA alleles, especially DR and DQ, strongly co-occurred. Immune exposure information for the cohort was limited to CMV serostatus. A cluster of highly shared sequence variants was judged likely to be a technical artifact of the sequencing pipeline. A further reported finding was that TCR beta sequences accurately predicted the HLA-A and HLA-B alleles for most subjects in the first cohort. Because HLA typing was missing for some donors at each locus, association tests included only the typed subset. The earlier analysis of 587 of the donors excluded some 16 rarely observed V segments, including chromosome 9 orphons, because counts were too low. Some IMGT-functional V segments, including TRBV6-2 and TRBV6-3, could not be told apart with the 87-base-pair reads, so those segments were excluded. Compared with the roughly 720-donor mean, donors in an Asian-associated ancestry cluster had fewer N-insertions in productive TCRs, according to a later genetic analysis.

Comment on this clone: The antigen it binds to is not known. No quality values exist for individual bases; no much larger clone is one base distant.

Libraries were prepared through the immunoSEQ multiplex PCR assay. For the multiplex PCR, a mixture combining 60 forward primers for TCR Vbeta segments and 13 reverse primers for TCR Jbeta segments was used. The CDR3 region of rearranged TCR beta genes was amplified from genomic DNA by a multiplex PCR assay. On the Illumina HiSeq System, the amplified TCR beta libraries were sequenced as 87-base-pair reads. The authors processed their data as follows. A later analysis tallied 75 million to 95 million unique TCR beta chains across the 666 repertoires, and approximately 9.9 million of those chains were shared by two or more donors. Raw reads were error-corrected and collapsed into unique sequences by a nearest-neighbor algorithm in which closely related sequences were merged to remove PCR and sequencing errors. V, D and J gene segments were assigned by aligning CDR3 sequences to IMGT reference sequences. For a sequence to be retained, a match of at least six nucleotides to both a V gene segment and a J gene segment was required. Rearrangements were classified as productive when the CDR3 lacked stop codons and remained in frame with V and J, and all other rearrangements were classified as non-productive. CDR3 was defined by IMGT convention, running from the second conserved V-encoded cysteine to the conserved J-encoded phenylalanine. The earlier analysis of about 590 of the donors excluded sequences that lacked an unambiguous match to a single V gene segment. In an earlier analysis of several hundred of the donors, V segments were called functional above 56.7% productive rearrangements and were called segregating when the between-donor standard deviation exceeded 5%. A statistical classification framework was built for diagnosing cytomegalovirus status from the catalog of TCR beta chain sequences. In a later analysis, TCR nucleotide sequences were compared against IMGT/GENE-DB human TR gene sequences so that V and J genes could be assigned. In a later analysis, CDR3 sequences and most-parsimonious VDJ recombination scenarios were assigned using the TCRdist pipeline. In a later analysis, each TCR beta chain was defined by its CDR3 amino acid sequence together with its V-gene family, and reads lacking a unique V-gene family were excluded. As a way to deal with suspected cross-contamination and a sequencing artifact, a later analysis dropped 450 to 600 nucleotide sequences that were highly shared and had low generation probability. A later analysis calculated a clonal expansion index for each public chain from normalized within-repertoire ranks of inferred template counts. In a later analysis, generation probabilities were computed using a VDJ recombination model fitted to out-of-frame rearrangements, and the results were checked against IGoR. Hypergeometric tests were used in a later analysis to score TCR-TCR, TCR-HLA and TCR-CMV co-occurrence, with a repertoire-size bias correction applied to the TCR pairs. False discovery rates were estimated in a later analysis by permuting HLA or CMV assignments 20 times. A later analysis grouped co-occurring TCRs with DBSCAN, adding TCRdist sequence similarity when clustering within HLA-allele-positive subsets. Repertoires with fewer than 30,000 or more than 120,000 public chains were left out of co-occurrence clustering, as were a handful of repertoires with anomalous nucleotide sharing. The immuneACCESS repertoire file appears here via TCRdb, limited to in-frame rearrangements. These files lack a portion of the clones; in checked studies, under half of the deficit traces to unresolved V genes, and the cause of the others is not known. The D gene and trimming were derived from the DNA, and the V and J assignments and clone size from that table. The sample table lists fewer than 150,000 clones, 74% of them with a count of one. The ten largest clones represent approximately 6% of the sample.

The cohort was made up of 666 healthy bone marrow donors. Cohort members were all nominally healthy when sampled, although unrecorded immune exposures were likely present. The donor tested CMV seropositive and was one of the 289 seropositive cohort members. Each donor provided a peripheral blood sample, and peripheral blood mononuclear cells were used for TCR beta sequencing. Genomic DNA extraction from the blood cell samples was performed with the Qiagen DNeasy Blood Extraction Kit. CDR1 and CDR2 are drawn from the germline V gene (reference sequence): PRHDT, FYEKMQ. The CDR3 numbers 13 residues from cysteine through phenylalanine. Just the 39-base CDR3 DNA is kept, in frame starting at base 1. Deletion took 1 base off V and 8 bases off J, with a span of 11 bases between the germline ends.

This receptor chain uses TRBV13 and TRBJ1-2, with the D gene not confidently named. The sequence was obtained from a woman aged 45-60 years in good health and CMV-seropositive. The material sequenced was PBMCs. In nucleotides, the sequence is TGTGCCAGCAGCTTAGCTGCGCGGGGAGGCTACACCTTC. Translation gives CASSLAARGGYTF. Supplemented by the reference TRBV13 and TRBJ1-2 proteins around the CDR3, the complete variable domain is AAGVIQSPRHLIKEKRETATLKCYPIPRHDTVYWYQQGPGQDPQFLISFYEKMQSDKGSIPDRFSAQQFSDYHSELNMSSLELGDSALYFCASSLAARGGYTFGSGTRLTVV.